This TCR beta chain comes out of a study of cytomegalovirus exposure and HLA in healthy donors. General study points: Owing to their indistinguishability, certain V segments, notably TRBV6-2 and TRBV6-3, were excluded.

Participants comprised healthy donors of bone marrow. V lost 2 bases and J lost 7, with 5 bases in between. Germline CDR1 reads GTSNPN; CDR2 reads SVGIG (reference sequence). The CDR3 is 11 amino acids. It was with 60 Vbeta and 13 Jbeta primers that the PCR ran. Clones were read by immunoSEQ multiplex PCR, and TCRdb kept only the in-frame ones, dropping some. The sample has roughly 120,000 clones, over 65% seen once. To note about this clone: Its antigen is undetermined.

The sequencing sample was made of PBMCs. The rearrangement links TRBV30 to TRBJ2-2; no firm D call. The TCR comes from a young woman in good health and CMV-seropositive. The DNA of the CDR3 is TGTGCCTGGAGTCTTAGCGGGGAGCTGTTTTTT. It is translated as CAWSLSGELFF.